Shown below are 9 T cell receptor beta chains from a single sample sequenced in a study of T cell responses to AZD1222 COVID-19 vaccine (TCRdb year 2021). Library generation was performed with the immunoSEQ multiplex PCR assay. TCRdb limited this immuneACCESS table to in-frame rearrangements with V and J called. A share of clones is missing; checked studies link under half to unresolved V genes, and the rest is unexplained. This sample gives about 150,000 clones in total; over 80% of them show up just once. The top ten clonotypes cover over 8% of the sample. The time point tag for this specimen amounts to: about 28 days (+/-7) after the second vaccine dose. The sample was peripheral blood, taken 28 days after the second AZD1222 dose. The receptor source for this set is an adult who received the AZD1222 COVID-19 vaccine.

This chain joins TRBV27 and TRBJ2-1; 10 nucleotides agree with TRBD2. The length of the CDR3 is 15 residues. V gave up 4 bases and J gave up 9 bases; unmatched junction bases: 9. CDR1 is MNHEY, CDR2 SMNVEV, per germline (reference sequence). The CDR3 region has the DNA TGTGCCAGCAGTTCAAGCGGGAGGGGAGTGGGTGAGCAGTTCTTC. This translates into CASSSSGRGVGEQFF.

This chain connects TRBV7-9 to TRBJ2-7; D gene ambiguous. This CDR3 region has 13 residues. Trimming left V 3 bases short and J 3 bases short, with 9 bases between. Looked up from germline, CDR1 is SEHNR and CDR2 is FQNEAQ (reference sequence). In DNA, the CDR3 is TGTGCCAGCAGCTTTTTTCAGAACTACGAGCAGTACTTC. It translates to CASSFFQNYEQYF.

The chain uses TRBV5-5 and TRBJ2-7; tentative D call: TRBD1 (6 bases). The CDR3 runs 14 residues. V was clipped by 0 bases and J by 4 bases, with 11 bases between them. The germline V gene encodes CDR1 SGHKS and CDR2 YYEKEE (reference sequence). CDR3 sequence (DNA): TGTGCCAGCAGCTTGGGGCCGGGGACATACGAGCAGTACTTC. It is translated as CASSLGPGTYEQYF.

The chain is built from TRBV29-1 and TRBJ2-2; 7 positions match TRBD2. The CDR3 is 12 amino acids. V lost 7 bases, J lost 2 bases, and 1 base stayed unmatched. CDR1 and CDR2 from the germline V gene are SQVTM and ANQGSEA. CDR3 loop: CSGGGNTGELFF. CDR3 nucleotide sequence: TGCAGCGGCGGGGGAAACACCGGGGAGCTGTTTTTT.

This chain links TRBV3-1 (or the pseudogene TRBV3-2) with TRBJ2-5; D gene uncertain. Germline values: CDR1 LGHDT, CDR2 YNNKEL (reference sequence). Trimming removed 6 bases from V and 4 bases from J, with 9 bases in between. The CDR3 contains 12 residues. CDR3 sequence (DNA): TGTGCCAGCAGGCCGCCAGGAGAGACCCAGTACTTC. Protein product: CASRPPGETQYF.

The V call is TRBV7-2, the J call TRBJ1-1; D remains unclear. Germline V gene sequence: CDR1 SGHTA, CDR2 FQGNSA. V gave up 3 bases and J gave up 2 bases, with 13 bases separating them. The CDR3 is 15 amino acids. CDR3 coding DNA: TGTGCCAGCAGCTTTGCCGGGTCTACTAACACTGAAGCTTTCTTT. Protein: CASSFAGSTNTEAFF.

The genes are TRBV7-2 and TRBJ1-5; 10 bases align to TRBD1. Germline CDR1 and CDR2: SGHTA and FQGNSA. The trim removed 5 bases at V and 6 bases at J, leaving 10 bases unmatched. The CDR3 has 16 amino acids. The CDR3 spells CASSPGDRGEGQPQHF. Written as DNA, the CDR3 is TGTGCCAGCAGCCCAGGGGACAGGGGAGAGGGTCAGCCCCAGCATTTT.

This chain connects TRBV28 to TRBJ1-1, with D hard to call. Trimming pared 6 bases from V and 1 base from J, leaving 21 bases between. Germline V gene lookup returns CDR1 MDHEN and CDR2 SYDVKM. The CDR3 has 17 amino acids. This CDR3 is CASRSMGAPTGNTEAFF. The DNA of the CDR3 is TGTGCCAGCAGATCTATGGGCGCCCCGACCGGGAACACTGAAGCTTTCTTT.

The chain joins TRBV27 to TRBJ2-1; D is perhaps TRBD2 (6 bases). Trimming removed 6 bases at V and 8 bases at J, with 14 bases between. This CDR3 is 13 amino acids long. Per germline, CDR1 MNHEY and CDR2 SMNVEV (reference sequence). CDR3 sequence: CASRGLKTYEQFF. The CDR3 DNA is TGTGCCAGCAGGGGACTCAAAACCTATGAGCAGTTCTTC.